The clone carrying this T cell receptor beta chain was detected many times. In building TCR beta libraries, iRepertoire HTBI primers were used together with Arm-PCR of CDR3 regions. Each CDR3 protein gets one entry after TCRdb re-called the multiplex PCR reads with MiXCR. The sample lists hundreds of thousands of distinct CDR3 sequences, approximately 20% occurring once. Time point meaning: newly diagnosed GD, antithyroid drugs for less than 3 months. After RNA was extracted from PBMCs, the TCR library was made from it. This entry comes from a study of regulatory T cells in long-lasting Graves disease. Unmatched junction bases numbered 6, after V lost 4 bases and J lost 6 bases. CDR1 is SGHNT and CDR2 is YENEEA in the germline V gene. The CDR3 totals 13 residues.

The clonotype was recovered from a female donor with Graves disease. The chain has TRBV11-3 and TRBJ2-7, with 7 bases matching TRBD1. This material consisted of peripheral blood mononuclear cells (PBMCs), taken at new diagnosis, from a patient treated with antithyroid drugs. The CDR3 spells CASSSLTGTEQYF. The CDR3 DNA reads TGTGCCAGCAGCTCCCTGACAGGGACCGAGCAGTACTTC.